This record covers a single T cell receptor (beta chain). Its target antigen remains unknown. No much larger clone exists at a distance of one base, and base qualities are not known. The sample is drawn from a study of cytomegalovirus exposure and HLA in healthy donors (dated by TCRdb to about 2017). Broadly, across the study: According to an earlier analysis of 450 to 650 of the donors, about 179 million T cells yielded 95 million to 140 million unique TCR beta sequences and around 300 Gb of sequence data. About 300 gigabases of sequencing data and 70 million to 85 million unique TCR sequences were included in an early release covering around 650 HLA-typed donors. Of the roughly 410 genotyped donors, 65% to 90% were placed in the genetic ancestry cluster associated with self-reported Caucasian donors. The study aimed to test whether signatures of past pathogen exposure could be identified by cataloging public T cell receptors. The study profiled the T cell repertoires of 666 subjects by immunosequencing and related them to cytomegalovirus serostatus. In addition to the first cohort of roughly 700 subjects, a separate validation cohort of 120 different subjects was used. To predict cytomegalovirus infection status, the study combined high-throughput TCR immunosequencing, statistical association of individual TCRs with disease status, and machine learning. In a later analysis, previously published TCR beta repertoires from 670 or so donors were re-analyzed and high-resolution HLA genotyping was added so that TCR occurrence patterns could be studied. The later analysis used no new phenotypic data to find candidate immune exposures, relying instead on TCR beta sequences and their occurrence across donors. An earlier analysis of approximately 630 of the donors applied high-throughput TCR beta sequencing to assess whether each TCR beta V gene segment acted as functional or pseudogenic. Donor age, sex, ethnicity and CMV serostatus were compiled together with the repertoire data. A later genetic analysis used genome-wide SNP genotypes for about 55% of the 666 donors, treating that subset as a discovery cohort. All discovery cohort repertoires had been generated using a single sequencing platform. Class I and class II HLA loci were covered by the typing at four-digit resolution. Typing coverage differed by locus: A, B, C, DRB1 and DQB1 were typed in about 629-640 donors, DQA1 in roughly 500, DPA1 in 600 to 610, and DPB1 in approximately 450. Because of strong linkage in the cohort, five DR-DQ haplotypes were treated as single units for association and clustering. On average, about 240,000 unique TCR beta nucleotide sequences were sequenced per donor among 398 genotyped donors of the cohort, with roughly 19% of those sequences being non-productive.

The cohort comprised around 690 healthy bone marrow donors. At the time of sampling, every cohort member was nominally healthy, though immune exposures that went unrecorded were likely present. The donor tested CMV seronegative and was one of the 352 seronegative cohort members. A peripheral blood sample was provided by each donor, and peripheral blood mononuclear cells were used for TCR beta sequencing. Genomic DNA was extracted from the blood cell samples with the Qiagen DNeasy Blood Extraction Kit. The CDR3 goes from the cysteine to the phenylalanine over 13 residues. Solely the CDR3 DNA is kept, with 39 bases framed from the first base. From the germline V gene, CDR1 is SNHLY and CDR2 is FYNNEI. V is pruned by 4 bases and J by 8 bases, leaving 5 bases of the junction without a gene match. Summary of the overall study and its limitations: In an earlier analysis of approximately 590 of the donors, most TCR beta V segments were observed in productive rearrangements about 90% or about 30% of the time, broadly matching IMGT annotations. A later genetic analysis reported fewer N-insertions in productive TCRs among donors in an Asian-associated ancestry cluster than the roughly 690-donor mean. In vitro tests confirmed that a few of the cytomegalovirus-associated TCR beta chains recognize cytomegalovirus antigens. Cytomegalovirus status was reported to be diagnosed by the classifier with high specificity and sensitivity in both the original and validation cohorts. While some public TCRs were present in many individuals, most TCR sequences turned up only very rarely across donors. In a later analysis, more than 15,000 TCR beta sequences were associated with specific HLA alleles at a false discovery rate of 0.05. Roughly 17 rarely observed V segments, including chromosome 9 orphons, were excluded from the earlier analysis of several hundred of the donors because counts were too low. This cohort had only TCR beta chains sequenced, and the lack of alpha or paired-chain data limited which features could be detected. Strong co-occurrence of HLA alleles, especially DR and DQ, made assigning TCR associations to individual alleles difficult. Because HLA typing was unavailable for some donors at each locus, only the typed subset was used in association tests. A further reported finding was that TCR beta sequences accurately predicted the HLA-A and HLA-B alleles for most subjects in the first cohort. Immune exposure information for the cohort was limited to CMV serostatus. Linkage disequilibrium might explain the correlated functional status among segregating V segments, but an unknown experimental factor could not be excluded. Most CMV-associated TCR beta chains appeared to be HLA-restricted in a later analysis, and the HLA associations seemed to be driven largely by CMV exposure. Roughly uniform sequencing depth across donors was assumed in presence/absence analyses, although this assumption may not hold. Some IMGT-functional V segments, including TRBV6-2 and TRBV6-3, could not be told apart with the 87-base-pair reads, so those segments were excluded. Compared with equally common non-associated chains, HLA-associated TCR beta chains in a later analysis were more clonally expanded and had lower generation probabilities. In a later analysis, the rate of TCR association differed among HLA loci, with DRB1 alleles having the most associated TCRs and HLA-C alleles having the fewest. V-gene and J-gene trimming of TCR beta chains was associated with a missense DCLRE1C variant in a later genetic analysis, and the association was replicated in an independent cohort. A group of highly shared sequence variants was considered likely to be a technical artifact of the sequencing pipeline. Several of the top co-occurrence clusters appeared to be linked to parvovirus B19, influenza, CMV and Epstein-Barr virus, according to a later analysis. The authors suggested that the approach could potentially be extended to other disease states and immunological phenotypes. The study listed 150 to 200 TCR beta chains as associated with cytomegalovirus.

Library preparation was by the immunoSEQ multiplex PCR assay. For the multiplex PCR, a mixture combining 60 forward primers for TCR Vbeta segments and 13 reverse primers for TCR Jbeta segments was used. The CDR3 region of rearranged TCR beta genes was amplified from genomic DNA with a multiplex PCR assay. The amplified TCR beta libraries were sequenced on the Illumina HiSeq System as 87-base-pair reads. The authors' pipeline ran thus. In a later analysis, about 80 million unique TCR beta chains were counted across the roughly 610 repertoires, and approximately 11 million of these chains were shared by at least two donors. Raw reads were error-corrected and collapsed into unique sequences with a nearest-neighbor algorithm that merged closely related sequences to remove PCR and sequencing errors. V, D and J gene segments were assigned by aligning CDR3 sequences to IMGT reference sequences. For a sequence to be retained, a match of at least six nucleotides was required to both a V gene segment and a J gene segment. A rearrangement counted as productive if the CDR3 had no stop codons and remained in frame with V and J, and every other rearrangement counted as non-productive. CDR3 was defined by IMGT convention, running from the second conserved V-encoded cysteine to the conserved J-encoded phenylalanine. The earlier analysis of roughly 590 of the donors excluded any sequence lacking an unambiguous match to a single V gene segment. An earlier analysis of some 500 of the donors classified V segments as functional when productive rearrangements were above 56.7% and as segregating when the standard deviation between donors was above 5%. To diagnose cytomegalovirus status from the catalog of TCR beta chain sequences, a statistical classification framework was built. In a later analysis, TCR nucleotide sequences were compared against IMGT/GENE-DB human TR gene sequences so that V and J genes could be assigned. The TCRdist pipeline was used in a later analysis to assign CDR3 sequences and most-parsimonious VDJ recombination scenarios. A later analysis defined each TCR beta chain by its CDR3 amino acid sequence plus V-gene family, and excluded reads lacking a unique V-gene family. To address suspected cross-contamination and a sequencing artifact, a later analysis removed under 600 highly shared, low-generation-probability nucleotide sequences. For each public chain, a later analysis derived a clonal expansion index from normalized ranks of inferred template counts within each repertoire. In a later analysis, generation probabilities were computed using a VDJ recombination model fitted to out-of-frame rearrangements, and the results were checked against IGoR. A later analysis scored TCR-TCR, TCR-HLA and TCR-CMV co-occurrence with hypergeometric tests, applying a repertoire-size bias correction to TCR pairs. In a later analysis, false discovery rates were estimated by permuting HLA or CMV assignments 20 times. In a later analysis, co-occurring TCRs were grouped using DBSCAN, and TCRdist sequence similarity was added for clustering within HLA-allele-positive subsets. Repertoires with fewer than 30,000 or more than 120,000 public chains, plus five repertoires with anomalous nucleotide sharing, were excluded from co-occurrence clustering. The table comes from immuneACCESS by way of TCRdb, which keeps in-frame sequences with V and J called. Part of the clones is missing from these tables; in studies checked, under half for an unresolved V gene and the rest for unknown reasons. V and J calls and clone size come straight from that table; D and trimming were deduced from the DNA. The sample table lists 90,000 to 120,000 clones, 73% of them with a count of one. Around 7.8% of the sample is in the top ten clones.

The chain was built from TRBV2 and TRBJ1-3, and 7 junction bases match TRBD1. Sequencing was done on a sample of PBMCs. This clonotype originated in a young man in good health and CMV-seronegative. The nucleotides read TGTGCCAGCAGTGGGAACAGGGGAGACACCATATATTTT. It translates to CASSGNRGDTIYF.